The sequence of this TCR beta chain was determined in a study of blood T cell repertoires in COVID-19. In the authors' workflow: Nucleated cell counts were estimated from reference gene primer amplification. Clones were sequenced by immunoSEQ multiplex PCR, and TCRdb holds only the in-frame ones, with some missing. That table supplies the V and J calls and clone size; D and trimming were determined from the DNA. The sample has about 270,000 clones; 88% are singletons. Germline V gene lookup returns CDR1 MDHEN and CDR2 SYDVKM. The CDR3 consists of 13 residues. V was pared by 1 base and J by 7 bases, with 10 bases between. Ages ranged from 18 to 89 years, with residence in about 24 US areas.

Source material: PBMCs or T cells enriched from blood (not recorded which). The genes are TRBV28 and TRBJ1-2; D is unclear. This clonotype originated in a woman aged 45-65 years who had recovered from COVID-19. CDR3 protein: CASSLLYGSGYTF. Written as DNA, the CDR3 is TGTGCCAGCAGTTTATTATATGGGAGTGGCTACACCTTC.